This T cell receptor (beta chain) was retrieved from a study of radiotherapy plus CTLA-4 blockade in lung cancer. This table comes from immunoSEQ multiplex PCR, and its TCRdb copy is limited to in-frame clones, with some not included. In the table there are some 32,000 clones, more than 80% of which are singletons. The CDR3 has 12 residues. The V gene's germline CDR1 is MGHRA and CDR2 YSYEKL. Trimming cost V 4 bases and J 5 bases, with 5 bases left between them. This clone is large (0.1 to 1%) by share. Sample: peripheral blood, taken from a patient treated with radiotherapy plus ipilimumab. This TCR was sampled from a human donor with non-small cell lung cancer that progressed on radiotherapy plus ipilimumab. The rearrangement uses TRBV4-1 and TRBJ2-2, with no clear D. CDR3 in amino acids: CASSPLTGELFF. CDR3 nucleotides: TGCGCCAGCAGCCCTCTGACCGGGGAGCTGTTTTTT.